The TCR beta chain under discussion was sequenced for a study of blood T cell repertoires in COVID-19. Study details: Samples taken during acute and convalescent COVID-19 were collected in the United States, Italy and Spain. PBMCs, B-cell-depleted T cells, or T cells were the source of the cDNA or gDNA that made up the material.

Cohorts were determined from participant-reported clinical history. CDR3 length equals 15 residues. Per germline, CDR1 MNHEY and CDR2 SMNVEV (reference sequence). V lost 7 bases to trimming and J lost 2 bases; unmatched junction nucleotides: 11. The repertoire was sequenced with immunoSEQ multiplex PCR; TCRdb's copy has only in-frame clones and lacks some. There are approximately 220,000 clones in the sample; around 85% occur only once, and 3% to 4% lies in the top ten. The sequence derives from a woman aged 40 to 50 with acute COVID-19. The chain couples TRBV27 to TRBJ2-7; TRBD2 matches 7 bases. Sample: PBMCs or T cells enriched from blood (not recorded which). The CDR3 loop reads CASISSGTTPYEQYF. CDR3 in DNA: TGTGCCAGCATATCATCCGGGACTACCCCCTACGAGCAGTACTTC.